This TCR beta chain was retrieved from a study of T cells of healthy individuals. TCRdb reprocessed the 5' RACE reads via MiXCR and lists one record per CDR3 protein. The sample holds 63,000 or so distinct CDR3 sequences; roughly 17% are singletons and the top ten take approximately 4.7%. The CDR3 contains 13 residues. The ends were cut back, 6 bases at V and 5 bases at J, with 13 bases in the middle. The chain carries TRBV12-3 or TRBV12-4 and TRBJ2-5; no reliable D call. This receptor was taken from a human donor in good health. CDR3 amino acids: CASRNPLLETQYF. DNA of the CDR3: TGTGCCAGCAGAAACCCCTTATTGGAGACCCAGTACTTC.